These 25 T cell receptor beta chains share one sample of origin, sequenced in a study of T-cell reconstitution after alpha-beta-depleted transplantation in children (TCRdb year 2016). Preparation of the library involved PCR. TCRdb lists the instrument as Illumina HiSeq 2500. TCR libraries were prepared with molecular barcoding, using unique molecular identifiers to normalize TCRbeta repertoire quantification. The public reads were run again by TCRdb, first through fastp at Q25 and then through MiXCR, and only productive beta chains were kept. Every distinct CDR3 protein forms one entry, paired with its most common genes and DNA. The sample contains fewer than 550,000 distinct CDR3 sequences, approximately 10% of them found a single time. The ten biggest clones cover approximately 14% of the sample. In the paper's terms, the treatment or condition label means: allogeneic hematopoietic cell transplantation with graft depleted of TCRalphabeta T cells and CD19 B cells.

This material consisted of PBMCs, mostly from graft donor cells, taken 180 days after TCRalphabeta/CD19-depleted stem cell transplant. These receptor sequences come from a female patient between 2 and 15 years old who had a stem cell transplant for aplastic anemia, so the T cells may come from the graft donor.

This sequence joins TRBV10-3 and TRBJ2-3; 7 bases are shared with TRBD1. The CDR3 loop spans 14 amino acids. J gave up 2 bases and V 5 bases, and 4 bases lay outside the gene matches. CDR1 is ENHRY and CDR2 is SYGVKD in the germline V gene. CDR3: CAISSTGDTDTQYF. The DNA for the CDR3 is TGTGCCATCAGTTCCACAGGGGACACAGATACGCAGTATTTT.

The chain employs TRBV7-9 and TRBJ2-2; TRBD1 is a possible D gene (5 bases). Germline lookup yields CDR1 SEHNR and CDR2 FQNEAQ (reference sequence). The CDR3 has 15 residues. V gave up 2 bases and J gave up 7 bases, with 14 bases separating them. In DNA, the CDR3 is TGTGCCAGCAGCTTAATCCCCCGCACAGGCGGGGAGCTGTTTTTT. The encoded protein is CASSLIPRTGGELFF.

A few counts support this clonotype. V and J are TRBV7-2 and TRBJ2-7, with 7 nucleotides matching TRBD1. Germline V CDR1 and CDR2: SGHTA, FQGNSA. The CDR3 consists of 15 residues. V shed 1 base and J 5 bases; nucleotides not matched to a gene: 8. CDR3 DNA sequence: TGTGCCAGCAGCTTAGGGTCGGACAGGCTCGACGAGCAGTACGTC. Its translation is CASSLGSDRLDEQYV.

The chain is built from TRBV5-1 and TRBJ2-4; tentatively, D is TRBD1 or TRBD2 (5 bases each). The germline V and J ends were trimmed by 3 bases and 5 bases, with 12 bases remaining between them. CDR1 and CDR2 from the germline V gene are SGHRS and YFSETQ. The CDR3 is 14 residues long. The chain's CDR3 is CASSSPGRQNIQYF. The DNA for the CDR3 is TGCGCCAGCAGCTCCCCGGGACGACAAAACATTCAGTACTTC.

The chain has TRBV28 and TRBJ2-7, with a tentative D call TRBD2 (6 bases). Germline V CDR1 and CDR2: MDHEN, SYDVKM. V was trimmed by 7 bases and J by 7 bases, leaving 23 bases between them. The CDR3 consists of 15 residues. The CDR3 DNA reads as TGTGCCAGCACCGCTTGGGGAGGTCCATTCCGGGAGCAGTACTTC. This translates into CASTAWGGPFREQYF.

There are a few counts of this clonotype. This chain connects TRBV7-2 to TRBJ2-5; D not certain. V lost 3 bases and J lost 7, with 6 bases in between. The CDR3 consists of 11 residues. Germline assignment: CDR1 SGHTA and CDR2 FQGNSA. In nucleotides, the CDR3 is TGTGCCAGCAGCTTCTCAGGGACCCAGTACTTC. Its protein product is CASSFSGTQYF.

Many counts were recorded for this clonotype. J is TRBJ1-1 and V is TRBV14; TRBD1 matches at 9 bases. CDR3 size: 16 residues. Trimming removed 0 bases from V and 8 bases from J; junction bases left unmatched: 10. The germline V gene encodes CDR1 SGHDN and CDR2 FVKESK. CDR3 sequence reads: CASSQERFGGTGEAFF. The DNA for the CDR3 is TGTGCCAGCAGCCAAGAGAGATTCGGAGGGACAGGGGAAGCTTTCTTT. The full variable domain, completed using reference TRBV14 and TRBJ1-1, is EAGVTQFPSHSVIEKGQTVTLRCDPISGHDNLYWYRRVMGKEIKFLLHFVKESKQDESGMPNNRFLAERTGGTYSTLKVQPAELEDSGVYFCASSQERFGGTGEAFFGQGTRLTVV.

The chain recombines TRBV3-1 with TRBJ2-1; weak D call: TRBD2 (6 bases). V gave up 0 bases and J gave up 8 bases, with 14 bases separating them. The CDR3 spans 15 residues. Germline V gene lookup returns CDR1 LGHDT and CDR2 YNNKEL (reference sequence). In nucleotides, the CDR3 is TGTGCCAGCAGCCAAGAGCTCGGGAGCTTGGATGAGCAGTTCTTC. Protein sequence: CASSQELGSLDEQFF.

This clonotype was picked up a small number of times. The rearrangement links TRBV28 to TRBJ2-6, with D possibly matching TRBD2 (5 bases). The CDR3 has 14 amino acids. In germline, CDR1 is MDHEN, CDR2 SYDVKM. V was clipped by 7 bases and J by 4 bases, with 11 bases between them. The chain's CDR3 is CASNERPGANVLTF. The DNA of the CDR3 is TGTGCCAGCAATGAGCGGCCAGGGGCCAACGTCCTGACTTTC.

This clonotype was observed at least ten times. The chain combines TRBV12-3 or TRBV12-4 with TRBJ2-1; TRBD1 aligns across 7 bases. The CDR3 consists of 15 residues. V lost 6 bases and J lost 7; bases outside the gene matches: 12. CDR3 amino acids: CASSTQGVDKNEQFF. The CDR3 bases are TGTGCCAGCAGCACTCAGGGGGTAGATAAGAATGAGCAGTTCTTC.

This clonotype occurred a few times. This chain uses TRBV30 with TRBJ2-7, with D tentatively TRBD1 (6 bases). V shed 0 bases and J shed 2 bases, with 11 bases lying between them. The CDR3 has 14 amino acids. CDR1 is GTSNPN, CDR2 SVGIG, per germline (reference sequence). The CDR3 sequence: CAWSVGQGPYEQYF. CDR3 nucleotide sequence: TGTGCCTGGAGTGTAGGGCAGGGGCCCTACGAGCAGTACTTC.

The J gene is TRBJ2-1, the V gene TRBV28; 7 positions match TRBD2. Germline lookup yields CDR1 MDHEN and CDR2 SYDVKM. This CDR3 has 15 amino acids. V was pared by 3 bases and J by 5 bases, with 7 bases of the junction left unmatched. The CDR3 DNA sequence: TGTGCCAGCAGTTTCGTTGCGGGAGTTCACAATGAGCAGTTCTTC. It codes for CASSFVAGVHNEQFF.

The sample holds many counts of this clonotype. The CDR3 sequence: CASLDREKFDETQYF. Written as DNA, the CDR3 is TGTGCCAGCTTAGACAGGGAAAAGTTTGACGAGACCCAGTACTTC. The chain combines TRBV28 with TRBJ2-5; 7 nucleotides match TRBD1. Germline lookup yields CDR1 MDHEN and CDR2 SYDVKM. The V segment lost 8 bases and the J segment 5 bases; nucleotides outside the gene matches: 14. The CDR3 is 15 amino acids.

This clonotype was observed at least ten times. This CDR3 is CASSYSPGSYEQYF. The CDR3 bases are TGTGCCAGCAGTTACTCGCCAGGCTCCTACGAGCAGTACTTC. The V gene is TRBV6-5, the J gene TRBJ2-7; D ambiguous. The CDR3 spans 14 residues. The V and J ends lost 0 bases and 0 bases respectively, with 6 bases between them. CDR1 and CDR2 from the germline V gene are MNHEY and SVGAGI.

The chain links TRBV7-9 to TRBJ1-4; TRBD1 might be the D (6 bases). Germline V gene sequence: CDR1 SEHNR, CDR2 FQNEAQ (reference sequence). CDR3 length equals 16 residues. V was trimmed by 5 bases and J by 4 bases, leaving 17 bases between them. CDR3 amino acids: CASSPGPGHRNEKLFF. The CDR3 DNA sequence: TGTGCCAGCAGCCCCGGGCCGGGACACCGTAATGAAAAACTGTTTTTT.

This clonotype appeared many times. The genes are TRBV20-1 and TRBJ2-2; TRBD2 aligns across 11 bases. The germline gives CDR1 DFQATT, CDR2 SNEGSKA (reference sequence). The CDR3 length is 16 residues. Trimming cost V 5 bases and J 5 bases; bases outside gene matches: 10. The CDR3 DNA reads TGCAGTGCTTCCGATAGCGGGAGGGGCCTAACCGGGGAGCTGTTTTTT. This encodes CSASDSGRGLTGELFF.

This clonotype was seen many times. The chain couples TRBV5-1 to TRBJ1-2; D is uncertain. The CDR3 is 14 residues long. Trimming shortened V by 0 bases and J by 1 base, and 7 bases separated the two germline ends. From germline, CDR1 is SGHRS and CDR2 YFSETQ. The CDR3: CASSLGQINYGYTF. DNA for the CDR3: TGCGCCAGCAGCTTGGGACAAATTAACTATGGCTACACCTTC.

This clonotype was picked up a small number of times. V is TRBV7-8 and J is TRBJ2-7, with D possibly matching TRBD1 (6 bases). The CDR3 spans 14 residues. Trimming took 6 bases from V and 1 from J, leaving 13 bases between them. Germline-derived CDR1 and CDR2 are SGHVS and FQNEAQ. Here the CDR3 reads CASSHFQGSYEQYV. The CDR3 nucleotides read TGTGCCAGCAGTCATTTTCAGGGGTCCTACGAGCAGTACGTC.

This clonotype was seen more than once but under ten times. The chain combines TRBV15 with TRBJ2-6, with D perhaps matching TRBD1 or TRBD2 (5 bases each). CDR3 length: 17 amino acids. The ends were cut back, 0 bases at V and 2 bases at J, with 11 bases in the middle. Per the germline V gene, CDR1 is LNHNV and CDR2 is YYDKDF (reference sequence). The CDR3 DNA follows: TGTGCCACCAGCAGAGATGGAATGGGGGCTGGGGCCAACGTCCTGACTTTC. Amino acids: CATSRDGMGAGANVLTF.

This clonotype occurred a few times. The chain joins TRBV6-1 to TRBJ1-2, with a possible D match to TRBD1 (5 bases). Germline CDR1 and CDR2: MNHNS and SASEGT. Trimming removed 5 bases at V and 3 bases at J, with 10 bases between. The CDR3 totals 13 residues. The CDR3 sequence is CASSRDGHYGYTF. As DNA, the CDR3 is TGTGCCAGCAGTCGGGACGGCCACTATGGCTACACCTTC.

This chain joins TRBV6-1 and TRBJ1-2, with no clear D. Trimming took 5 bases from V and 3 from J, leaving 25 bases between them. Germline values: CDR1 MNHNS, CDR2 SASEGT. The CDR3 consists of 18 residues. CDR3 protein: CASSRRVSPTQNHYGYTF. CDR3 nucleotides: TGTGCCAGCAGTCGCCGGGTCAGCCCCACTCAGAACCACTATGGCTACACCTTC.

This clonotype occurred a few times. V usage is TRBV5-1 and J usage is TRBJ2-3; the match to TRBD1 covers 7 bases. J lost 3 bases, V lost 3 bases, and 7 bases had no gene match. The V gene's germline CDR1 is SGHRS and CDR2 YFSETQ. This CDR3 comprises 15 residues. The CDR3 loop reads CASSSTGAGTDTQYF. DNA for the CDR3: TGCGCCAGCAGCTCCACAGGGGCTGGGACAGATACGCAGTATTTT.

The V and J genes are TRBV9 and TRBJ2-1, with TRBD2 matching over 7 bases. The trim removed 1 base at V and 0 bases at J, leaving 16 bases unmatched. This CDR3 comprises 20 residues. The germline V gene has CDR1 SGDLS and CDR2 YYNGEE. This chain's CDR3 is CASSVPRSLADYSSYNEQFF. The CDR3 DNA sequence: TGTGCCAGCAGCGTACCGAGGAGTCTAGCGGACTATAGCTCCTACAATGAGCAGTTCTTC.

This clonotype has more than one count but fewer than ten. This chain connects TRBV20-1 to TRBJ2-1, with no clear D. The V end was cut by 5 bases, the J end by 8 bases, with 13 bases between. The V gene's germline CDR1 is DFQATT and CDR2 SNEGSKA (reference sequence). The CDR3 covers 12 residues. The CDR3 protein is CSAPRGFDEQFF. CDR3 coding DNA: TGCAGTGCTCCCCGAGGCTTCGATGAGCAGTTCTTC.

This chain uses TRBV7-2 with TRBJ2-7; TRBD2 agrees at 9 bases. This CDR3 has 16 residues. V was pared by 2 bases and J by 7 bases, with 12 bases of the junction left unmatched. Looked up from germline, CDR1 is SGHTA and CDR2 is FQGNSA. The chain's CDR3 is CASSLSRREGTWEQYV. CDR3 in DNA: TGTGCCAGCAGCTTATCTAGGCGGGAGGGGACCTGGGAGCAGTACGTC.